The rows below give T cell receptor beta chains drawn from one sample of a study of blood T cell repertoires in COVID-19. Sequenced by immunoSEQ multiplex PCR; TCRdb stores in-frame clones only, minus some. The sample has about 210,000 clones, approximately 90% seen once. What was sequenced was peripheral blood. These receptors were taken from a man aged 40-49 years with acute or convalescent COVID-19. CDR3s leave out the opening cysteine and the closing phenylalanine or tryptophan. D genes are given only for firm matches.

D gene | V gene | CDR3 protein
TRBD1 | TRBV4-1 | ASSQDPRQGISGNTIY
- | TRBV7-8 | ASSGRGSYEQY
- | TRBV24-1 | ATAAGNQPQH
TRBD1 | TRBV5-1 | ASGQGGEQY
TRBD2 | TRBV5-8 | ASSLELAGGSSYEQY
- | TRBV28 | ASNLLAQEQF
TRBD2 | TRBV5-1 | ASSLARTSGNNEQF
TRBD1 | TRBV9 | ASSISTGLNSPLH
- | TRBV5-1 | ASSLATTKPGELF
- | TRBV11-3 | ASSLGGGRKDTEAF
- | TRBV5-6 | ASSLGNGESYT
- | TRBV24-1 | ATSPLGGQSTDTQY
TRBD1 | TRBV19 | ASRRTGETGEKLF
TRBD2 | TRBV2 | ASNLGREGEQF
TRBD1 | TRBV11-2 | ASSLGFDRAYEQY
- | TRBV5-6 | ASSLSGRGYGYT
- | TRBV29-1 | SVEGRNTEAF